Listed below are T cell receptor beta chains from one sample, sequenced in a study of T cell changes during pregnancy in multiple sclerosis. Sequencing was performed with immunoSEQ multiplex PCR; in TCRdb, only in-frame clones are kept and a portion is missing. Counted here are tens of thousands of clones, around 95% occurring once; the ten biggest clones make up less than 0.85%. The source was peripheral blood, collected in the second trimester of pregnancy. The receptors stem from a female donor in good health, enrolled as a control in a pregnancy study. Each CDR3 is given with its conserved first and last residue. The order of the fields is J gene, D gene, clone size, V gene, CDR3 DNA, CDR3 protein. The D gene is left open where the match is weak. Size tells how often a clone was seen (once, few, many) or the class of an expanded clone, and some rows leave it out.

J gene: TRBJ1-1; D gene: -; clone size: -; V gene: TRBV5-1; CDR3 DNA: TGCGCCAGCAGCCGGAGCCGACAGCGATCGAACACTGAAGCTTTCTTT; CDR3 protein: CASSRSRQRSNTEAFF
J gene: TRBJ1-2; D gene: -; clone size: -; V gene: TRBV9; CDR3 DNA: TGTGCCAGCAGCGAGGGCCCAGGGTTAGCTAACTATGGCTACACCTTC; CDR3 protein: CASSEGPGLANYGYTF
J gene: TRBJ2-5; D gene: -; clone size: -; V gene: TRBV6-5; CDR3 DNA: TGTGCCAGCAGTTATAAGGGGGACATCCAAGAGACCCAGTACTTC; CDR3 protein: CASSYKGDIQETQYF
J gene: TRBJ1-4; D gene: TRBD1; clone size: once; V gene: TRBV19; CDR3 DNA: TGTGCCAGTAGTATCCAGGGGGATGAAAAACTGTTTTTT; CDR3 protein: CASSIQGDEKLFF
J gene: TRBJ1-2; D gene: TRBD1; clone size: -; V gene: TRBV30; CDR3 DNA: TGTGCCTGGGCGGGAGGGACAGGGGGCGGCTACACCTTC; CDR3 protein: CAWAGGTGGGYTF
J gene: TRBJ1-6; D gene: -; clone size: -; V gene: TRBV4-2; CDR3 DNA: TGTGCCAGCAGACCGAATGGTGGCAGAGGGTCACCCCTCCACTTT; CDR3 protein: CASRPNGGRGSPLHF
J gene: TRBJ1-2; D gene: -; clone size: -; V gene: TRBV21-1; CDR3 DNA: TGTGCCAGCAGCAAGCCTGTACCTAATGGCTACACCTTC; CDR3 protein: CASSKPVPNGYTF
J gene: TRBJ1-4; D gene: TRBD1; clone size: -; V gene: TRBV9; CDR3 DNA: TGTGCCAGCAGCGCGGACAGGGGCACCACCGGGGAAAAACTGTTTTTT; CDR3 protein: CASSADRGTTGEKLFF
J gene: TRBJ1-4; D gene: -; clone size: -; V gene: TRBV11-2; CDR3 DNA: TGTGCCAGCAGCTTCTCCAGGGCGAATGAAAAACTGTTTTTT; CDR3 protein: CASSFSRANEKLFF
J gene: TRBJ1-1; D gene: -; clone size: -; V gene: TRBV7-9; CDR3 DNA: TGTGCCAGCAGCGCAACGAACCTACGGGACACACAGGAAGCTTTCTTT; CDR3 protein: CASSATNLRDTQEAFF
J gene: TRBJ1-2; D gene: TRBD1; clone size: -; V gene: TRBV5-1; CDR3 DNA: TGCGCCAGCAGCGGACAGGGCAACTATGGCTACACCTTC; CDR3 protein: CASSGQGNYGYTF
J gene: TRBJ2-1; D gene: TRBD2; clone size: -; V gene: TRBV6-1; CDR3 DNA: TGTGCCAGCAGTGAAGTCCAGCGGGGGATAGATGAGCAGTTCTTC; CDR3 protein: CASSEVQRGIDEQFF
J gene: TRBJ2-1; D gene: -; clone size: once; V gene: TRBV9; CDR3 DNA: TGTGCCAGCAGCGTTACAGGGATCCCCCTCCGGACCTCCGGCGATGAGCAGTTCTTC; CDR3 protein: CASSVTGIPLRTSGDEQFF
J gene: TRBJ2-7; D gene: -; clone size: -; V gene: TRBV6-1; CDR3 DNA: TGTGCCAGCAGTGAAGAGGTGGCTATGAGGTCCTACGAGCAGTACTTC; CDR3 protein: CASSEEVAMRSYEQYF
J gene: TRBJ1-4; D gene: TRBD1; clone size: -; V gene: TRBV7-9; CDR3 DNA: TGTGCCAGCAGCTCCGCGGACAGGGGGAATGAAAAACTGTTTTTT; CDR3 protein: CASSSADRGNEKLFF
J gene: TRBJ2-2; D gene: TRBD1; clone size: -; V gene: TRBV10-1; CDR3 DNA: TGCGCCAGCAAGCGGATTCCACCCGATGGGGACAGGGATTTAGACAACACCGGGGAGCTGTTTTTT; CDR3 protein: CASKRIPPDGDRDLDNTGELFF
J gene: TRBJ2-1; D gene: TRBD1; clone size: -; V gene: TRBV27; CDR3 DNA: TGTGCCAGCAGTTGGACAGGGGTCTTTTCCAATGAGCAGTTCTTC; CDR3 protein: CASSWTGVFSNEQFF
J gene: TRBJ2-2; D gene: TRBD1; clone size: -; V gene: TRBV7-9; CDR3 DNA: TGTGCCAGCAGCCAAGACAGGGGAAGGACCGGGGAGCTGTTTTTT; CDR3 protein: CASSQDRGRTGELFF
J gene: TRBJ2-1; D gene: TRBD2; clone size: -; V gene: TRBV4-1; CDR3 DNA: TGCGCCAGCAGCCAAGATCTAGCGGGGGGGGTAATGAATGAGCAGTTCTTC; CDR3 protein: CASSQDLAGGVMNEQFF
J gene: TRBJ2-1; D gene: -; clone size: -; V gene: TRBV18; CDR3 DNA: TGTGCCAGCTCTCCCCAGGGTAACCCCCACAATGAGCAGTTCTTC; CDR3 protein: CASSPQGNPHNEQFF
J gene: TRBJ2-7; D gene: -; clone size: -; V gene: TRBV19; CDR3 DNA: TGTGCCAGTAGTAAAAACAGAGATAGCTACGAGCAGTACTTC; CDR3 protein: CASSKNRDSYEQYF
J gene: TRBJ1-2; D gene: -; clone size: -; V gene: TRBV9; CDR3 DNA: TGTGCCAGCAGCCCGATGTCAGGCCTCCACAGGCTGAACTATGGCTACACCTTC; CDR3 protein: CASSPMSGLHRLNYGYTF
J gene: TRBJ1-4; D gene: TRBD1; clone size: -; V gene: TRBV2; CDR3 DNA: TGTGCCAGCAGGGAACAGGGGACGCGAACTAATGAAAAACTGTTTTTT; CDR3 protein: CASREQGTRTNEKLFF
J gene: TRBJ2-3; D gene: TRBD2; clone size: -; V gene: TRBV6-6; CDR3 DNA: TGTGCCAGCAGTGATAAGCGGGGGAGCACAGATACGCAGTATTTT; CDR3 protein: CASSDKRGSTDTQYF
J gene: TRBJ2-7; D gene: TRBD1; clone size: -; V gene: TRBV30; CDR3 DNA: TGTGCCTGGAGTACCGGGACAGGGATCGACGAGCAGTACTTC; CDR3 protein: CAWSTGTGIDEQYF
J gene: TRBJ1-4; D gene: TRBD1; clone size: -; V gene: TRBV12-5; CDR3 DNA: TGTGCTAGTGGTTTGGTCCCCGGGACAGATAATGAAAAACTGTTTTTT; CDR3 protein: CASGLVPGTDNEKLFF
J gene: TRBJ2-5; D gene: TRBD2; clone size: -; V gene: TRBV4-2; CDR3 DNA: TGTGCCAGCAGCCAAGATCCCGCGGGGGGGCCGCAAGAGACCCAGTACTTC; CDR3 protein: CASSQDPAGGPQETQYF
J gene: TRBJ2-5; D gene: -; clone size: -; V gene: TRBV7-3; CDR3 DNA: TGTGCCAGCAGCTTAACTTCGACAGGTGAAGAAGAGACCCAGTACTTC; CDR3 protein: CASSLTSTGEEETQYF
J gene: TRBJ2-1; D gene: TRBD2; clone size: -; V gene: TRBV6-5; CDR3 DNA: TGTGCCAGCAGTTACCGCGGGGGGATCTCCTACAATGAGCAGTTCTTC; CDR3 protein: CASSYRGGISYNEQFF
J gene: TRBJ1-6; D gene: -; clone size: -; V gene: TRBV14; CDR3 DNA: TGTGCCAGCAGCACGGGGGGTTTGTGGAATTCACCCCTCCACTTT; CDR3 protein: CASSTGGLWNSPLHF
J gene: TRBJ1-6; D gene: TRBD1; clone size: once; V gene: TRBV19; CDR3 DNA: TGTGCCAGTAGTACCGGGACAGGGGACCATAATTCACCCCTCCACTTT; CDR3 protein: CASSTGTGDHNSPLHF
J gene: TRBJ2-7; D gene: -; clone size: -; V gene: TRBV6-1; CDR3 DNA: TGTGCCAGCAGTGAAATGGGGAGTTCCTACGAGCAGTACTTC; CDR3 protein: CASSEMGSSYEQYF
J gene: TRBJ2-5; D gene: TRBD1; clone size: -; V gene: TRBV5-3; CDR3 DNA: TGTGCCAGAACCCTACTGAAAAGGGGGCTCGGGGAGACCCAGTACTTC; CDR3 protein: CARTLLKRGLGETQYF
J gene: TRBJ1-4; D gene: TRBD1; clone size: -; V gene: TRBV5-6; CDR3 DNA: TGTGCCAGCAGCGGGACGAGGGGGCAGGATAATGAAAAACTGTTTTTT; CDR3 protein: CASSGTRGQDNEKLFF
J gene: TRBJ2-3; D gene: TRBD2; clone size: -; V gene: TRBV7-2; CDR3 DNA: TGTGCCAGCAGCCGCGATGGCGGGGGGGCGTTAGATACGCAGTATTTT; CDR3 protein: CASSRDGGGALDTQYF
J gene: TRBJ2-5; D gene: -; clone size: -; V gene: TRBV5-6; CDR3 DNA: TGTGCCAGCAGCTTGGGACAGGAACTACAAGAGACCCAGTACTTC; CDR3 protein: CASSLGQELQETQYF
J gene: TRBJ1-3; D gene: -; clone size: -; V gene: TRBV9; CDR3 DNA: TGTGCCAGCAGCGTATTTCCGGAGGTATCTGGAAACACCATATATTTT; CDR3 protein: CASSVFPEVSGNTIYF
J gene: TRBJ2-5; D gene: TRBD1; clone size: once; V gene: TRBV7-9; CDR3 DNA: TGTGCCAGCAGCTTAGGGGACAGGGGTTACGAGACCCAGTACTTC; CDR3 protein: CASSLGDRGYETQYF
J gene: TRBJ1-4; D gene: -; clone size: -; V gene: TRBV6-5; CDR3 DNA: TGTGCCAGCAGCCGCCTAATTGCAACTAATGAAAAACTGTTTTTT; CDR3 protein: CASSRLIATNEKLFF
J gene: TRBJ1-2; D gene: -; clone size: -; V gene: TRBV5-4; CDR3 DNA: TGTGCCAGCAGCTTGGGGGTTACGTTGCGACAGCCTTATGGCTACACCTTC; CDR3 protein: CASSLGVTLRQPYGYTF
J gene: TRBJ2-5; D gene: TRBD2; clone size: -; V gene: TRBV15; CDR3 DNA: TGTGCCACCAGCAGAGTAGGAGGACTAGAAGAGACCCAGTACTTC; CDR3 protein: CATSRVGGLEETQYF
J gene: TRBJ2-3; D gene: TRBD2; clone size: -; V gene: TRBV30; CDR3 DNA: TGTGCCTGGAGTGAACCCAGGACTAGCGGGGGAGATACGCAGTATTTT; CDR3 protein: CAWSEPRTSGGDTQYF
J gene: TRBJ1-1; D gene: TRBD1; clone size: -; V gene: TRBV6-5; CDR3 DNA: TGTGCCAGCATTTCGACAGGGCTTGGGACTGAAGCTTTCTTT; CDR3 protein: CASISTGLGTEAFF
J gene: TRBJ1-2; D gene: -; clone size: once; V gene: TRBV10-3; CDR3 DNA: TGTGCCATATTGACACCTACCTCTGGCTATGGCTACACCTTC; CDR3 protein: CAILTPTSGYGYTF
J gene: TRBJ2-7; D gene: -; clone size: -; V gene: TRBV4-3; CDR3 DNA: TGCGCCAGCAGCCAAGATTCCCAGGGGCCTATGGAGCAGTACTTC; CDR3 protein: CASSQDSQGPMEQYF
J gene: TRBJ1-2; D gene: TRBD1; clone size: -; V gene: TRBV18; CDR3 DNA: TGTGCCAGCTCACCAATGAGGCAGGGGGACTATGGCTACACCTTC; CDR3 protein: CASSPMRQGDYGYTF
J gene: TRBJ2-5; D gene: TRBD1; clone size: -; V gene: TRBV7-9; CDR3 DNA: TGTGCCAGCAGCCAGGGGGCCTTAAAAGAGACCCAGTACTTC; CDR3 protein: CASSQGALKETQYF
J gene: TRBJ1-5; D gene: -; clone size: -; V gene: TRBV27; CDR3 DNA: TGTGCCAGCAGTTTACGGACAGAAGATCAGCCCCAGCATTTT; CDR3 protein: CASSLRTEDQPQHF
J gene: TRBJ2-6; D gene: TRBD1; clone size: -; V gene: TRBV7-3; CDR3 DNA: TGTGCCAGCAGCCCGGGACAGGGGGCGTCTGGGGCCAACGTCCTGACTTTC; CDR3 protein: CASSPGQGASGANVLTF
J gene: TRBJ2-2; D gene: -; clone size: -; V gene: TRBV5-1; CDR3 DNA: TGCGCCAGTAGACTATCTGGGGTGAACACCGGGGAGCTGTTTTTT; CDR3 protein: CASRLSGVNTGELFF
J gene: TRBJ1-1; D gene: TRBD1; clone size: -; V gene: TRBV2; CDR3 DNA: TGTGCCAGCAGGCTGGGGACAGGGGGGAACACTGAAGCTTTCTTT; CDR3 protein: CASRLGTGGNTEAFF
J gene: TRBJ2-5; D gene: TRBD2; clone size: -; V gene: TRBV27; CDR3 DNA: TGTGCCAGCAGAAGAGCGGGGTGGCAAGAGACCCAGTACTTC; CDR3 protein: CASRRAGWQETQYF
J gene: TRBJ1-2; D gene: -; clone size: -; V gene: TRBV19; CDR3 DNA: TGTGCCACTTACCGGGACTCTAACTATGGCTACACCTTC; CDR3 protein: CATYRDSNYGYTF
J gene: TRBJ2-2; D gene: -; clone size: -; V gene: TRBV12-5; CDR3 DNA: TGTGCTAGTGGTTTGGTACTCGGGTCGAACACCGGGGAGCTGTTTTTT; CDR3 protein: CASGLVLGSNTGELFF
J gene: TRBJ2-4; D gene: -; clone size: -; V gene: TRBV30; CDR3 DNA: TGTGCCTGGAGTTCCCCCTTCATTCAGTACTTC; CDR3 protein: CAWSSPFIQYF